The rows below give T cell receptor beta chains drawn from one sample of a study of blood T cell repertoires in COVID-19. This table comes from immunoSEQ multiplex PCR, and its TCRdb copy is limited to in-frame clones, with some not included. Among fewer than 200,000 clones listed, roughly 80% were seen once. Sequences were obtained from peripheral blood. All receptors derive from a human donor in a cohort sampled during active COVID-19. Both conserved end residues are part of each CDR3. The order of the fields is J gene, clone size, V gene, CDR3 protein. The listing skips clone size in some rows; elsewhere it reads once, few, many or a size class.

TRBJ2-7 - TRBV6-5 CASGADLTYEQYF
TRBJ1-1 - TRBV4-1 CASSQGRGNTEAFF
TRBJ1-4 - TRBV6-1 CASSEGSVDRVFTTNEKLFF
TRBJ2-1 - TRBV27 CASSGTANIDEQFF
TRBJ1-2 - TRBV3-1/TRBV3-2 CASSQVAGNYGYTF
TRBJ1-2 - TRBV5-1 CASSLDGGAYGYTF
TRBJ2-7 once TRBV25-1 CASSPFTPGLSYEQYF
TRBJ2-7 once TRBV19 CASSIKLADYEQYF
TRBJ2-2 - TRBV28 CASRAAGELFF
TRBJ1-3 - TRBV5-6 CASSLSRFSSGNTIYF
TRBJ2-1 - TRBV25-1 CASSESRAGGNEQFF
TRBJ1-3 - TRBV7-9 CASRLTSGQHSGNTIYF
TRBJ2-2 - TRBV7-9 CASSWNRGGTGELFF
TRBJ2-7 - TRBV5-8 CASSPGLSDEQYF
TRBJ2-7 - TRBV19 CASSIDIWDYTYEQYF
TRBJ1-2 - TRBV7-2 CASSLGGTIKYGYTF
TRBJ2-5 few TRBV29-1 CSVGLMESARETQYF
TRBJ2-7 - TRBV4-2 CASSQEIRVSAGENYEQYF
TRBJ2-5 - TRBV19 CASSLGLSERAQYF
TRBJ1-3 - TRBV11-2 CASSRTHSSGNTIYF
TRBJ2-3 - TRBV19 CASSNTGHNTDTQYF
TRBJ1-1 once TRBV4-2 CASSQAEEGITEAFF
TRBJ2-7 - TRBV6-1 CASSEIIPGQGSYEQYF
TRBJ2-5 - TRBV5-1 CASSLGLQETQYF
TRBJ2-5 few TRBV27 CASMRRYQETQYF